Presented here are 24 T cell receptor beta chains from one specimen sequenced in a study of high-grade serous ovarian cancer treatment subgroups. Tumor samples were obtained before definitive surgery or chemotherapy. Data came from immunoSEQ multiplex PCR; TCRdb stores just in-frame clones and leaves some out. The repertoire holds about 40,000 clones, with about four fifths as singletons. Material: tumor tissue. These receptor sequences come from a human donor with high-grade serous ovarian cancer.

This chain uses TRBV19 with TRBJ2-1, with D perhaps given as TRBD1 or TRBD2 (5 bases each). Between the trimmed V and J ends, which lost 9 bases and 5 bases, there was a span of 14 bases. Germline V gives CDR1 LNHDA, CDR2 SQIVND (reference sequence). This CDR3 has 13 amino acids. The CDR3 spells CASQRGPHNEQFF. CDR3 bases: TGTGCCAGCCAAAGGGGACCTCACAATGAGCAGTTCTTC.

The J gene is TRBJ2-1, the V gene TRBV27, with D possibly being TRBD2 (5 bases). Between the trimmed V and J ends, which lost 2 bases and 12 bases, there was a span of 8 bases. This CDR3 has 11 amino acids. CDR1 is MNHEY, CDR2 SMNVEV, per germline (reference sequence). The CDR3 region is CASSLRERQFF. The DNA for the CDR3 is TGTGCCAGCAGTTTAAGGGAGAGGCAGTTCTTC.

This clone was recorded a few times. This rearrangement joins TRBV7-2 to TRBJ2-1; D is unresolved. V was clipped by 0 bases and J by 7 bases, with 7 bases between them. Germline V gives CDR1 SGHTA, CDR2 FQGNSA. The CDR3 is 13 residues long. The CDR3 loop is CASSLAPGNEQFF. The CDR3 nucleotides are TGTGCCAGCAGCTTAGCGCCCGGAAATGAGCAGTTCTTC.

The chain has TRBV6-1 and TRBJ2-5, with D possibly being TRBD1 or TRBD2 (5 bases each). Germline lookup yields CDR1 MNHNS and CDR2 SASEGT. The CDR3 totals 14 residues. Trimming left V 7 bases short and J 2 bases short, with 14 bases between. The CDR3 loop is CASKGRIIQETQYF. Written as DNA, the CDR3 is TGTGCCAGCAAGGGACGGATAATTCAAGAGACCCAGTACTTC.

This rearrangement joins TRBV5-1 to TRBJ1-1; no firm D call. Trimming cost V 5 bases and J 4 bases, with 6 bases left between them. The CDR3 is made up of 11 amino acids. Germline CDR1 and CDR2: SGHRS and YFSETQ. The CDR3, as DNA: TGCGCCAGCAGAATAGGCACTGAAGCTTTCTTT. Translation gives CASRIGTEAFF.

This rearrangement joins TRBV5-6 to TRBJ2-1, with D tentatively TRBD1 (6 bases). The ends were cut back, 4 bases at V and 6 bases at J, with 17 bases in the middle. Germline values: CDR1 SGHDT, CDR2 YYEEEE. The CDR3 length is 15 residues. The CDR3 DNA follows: TGTGCCAGCAGCCACGGGACAAGAGAAAGCAATGAGCAGTTCTTC. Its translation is CASSHGTRESNEQFF. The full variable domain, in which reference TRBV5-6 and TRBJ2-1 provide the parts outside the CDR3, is DAGVTQSPTHLIKTRGQQVTLRCSPKSGHDTVSWYQQALGQGPQFIFQYYEEEERQRGNFPDRFSGHQFPNYSSELNVNALLLGDSALYLCASSHGTRESNEQFFGPGTRLTVL.

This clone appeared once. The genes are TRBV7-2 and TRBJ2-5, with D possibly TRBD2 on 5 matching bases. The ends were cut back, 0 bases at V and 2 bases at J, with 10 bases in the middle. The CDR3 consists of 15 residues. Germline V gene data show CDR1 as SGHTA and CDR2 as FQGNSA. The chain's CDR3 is CASSLAPGIQETQYF. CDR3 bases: TGTGCCAGCAGCTTAGCGCCGGGGATTCAAGAGACCCAGTACTTC.

CDR3 loop: CASSSTTTGGNEQFF. CDR3 sequence (DNA): TGTGCCAGCAGCTCCACCACGACAGGAGGAAATGAGCAGTTCTTC. V and J are TRBV7-8 and TRBJ2-1, with a tentative D call TRBD1 (6 bases). Germline V lookup: CDR1 SGHVS, CDR2 FQNEAQ. The CDR3 is made up of 15 amino acids. V lost 4 bases and J lost 7, with 17 bases in between.

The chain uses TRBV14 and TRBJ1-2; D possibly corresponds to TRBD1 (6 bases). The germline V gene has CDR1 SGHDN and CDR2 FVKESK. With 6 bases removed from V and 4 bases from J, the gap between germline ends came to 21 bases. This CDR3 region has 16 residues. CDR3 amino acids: CASSRTAGVLGYGYTF. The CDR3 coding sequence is TGTGCCAGCAGTCGAACAGCAGGGGTACTAGGCTATGGCTACACCTTC.

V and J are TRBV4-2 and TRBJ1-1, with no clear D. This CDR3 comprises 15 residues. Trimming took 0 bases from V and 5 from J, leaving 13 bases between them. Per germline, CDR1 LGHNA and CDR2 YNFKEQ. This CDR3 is CASSQDSRRETEAFF. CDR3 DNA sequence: TGTGCCAGCAGCCAAGATAGCAGGAGAGAGACTGAAGCTTTCTTT.

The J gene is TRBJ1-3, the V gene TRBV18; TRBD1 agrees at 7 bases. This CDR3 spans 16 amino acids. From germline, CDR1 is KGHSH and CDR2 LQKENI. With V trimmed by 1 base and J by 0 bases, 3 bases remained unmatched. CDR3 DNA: TGTGCCAGCTCACCACGGGGGACAGACTCTGGAAACACCATATATTTT. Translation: CASSPRGTDSGNTIYF.

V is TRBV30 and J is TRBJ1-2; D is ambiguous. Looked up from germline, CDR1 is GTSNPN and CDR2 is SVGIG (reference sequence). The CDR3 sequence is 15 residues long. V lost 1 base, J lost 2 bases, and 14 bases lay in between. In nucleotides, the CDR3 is TGTGCCTGGAGTGATCGGACGGTGAGCAACTATGGCTACACCTTC. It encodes CAWSDRTVSNYGYTF.

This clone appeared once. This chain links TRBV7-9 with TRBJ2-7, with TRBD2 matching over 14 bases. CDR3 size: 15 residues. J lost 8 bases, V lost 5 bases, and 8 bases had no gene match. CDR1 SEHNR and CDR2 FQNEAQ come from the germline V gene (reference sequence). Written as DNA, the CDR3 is TGTGCCAGCAGCGCCGAGGGACTAGCGGGAGAACAGCAGTACTTC. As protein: CASSAEGLAGEQQYF.

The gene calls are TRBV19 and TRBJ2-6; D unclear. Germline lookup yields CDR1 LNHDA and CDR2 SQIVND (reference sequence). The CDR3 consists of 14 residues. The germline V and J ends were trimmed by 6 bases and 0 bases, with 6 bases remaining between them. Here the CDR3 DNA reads TGTGCCAGTAGCCTGATCTCTGGGGCCAACGTCCTGACTTTC. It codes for CASSLISGANVLTF.

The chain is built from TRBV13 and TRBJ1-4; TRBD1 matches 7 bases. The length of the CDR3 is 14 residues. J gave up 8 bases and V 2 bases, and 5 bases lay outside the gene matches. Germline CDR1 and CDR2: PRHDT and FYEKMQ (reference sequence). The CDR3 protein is CASSLKGASEKLFF. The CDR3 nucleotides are TGTGCCAGCAGCTTAAAGGGGGCGAGCGAAAAACTGTTTTTT.

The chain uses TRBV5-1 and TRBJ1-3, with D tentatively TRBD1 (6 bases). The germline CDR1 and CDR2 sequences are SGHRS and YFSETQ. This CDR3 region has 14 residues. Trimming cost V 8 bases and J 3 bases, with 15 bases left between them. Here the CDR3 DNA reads TGCGCCAGTTCCCCCCGGACAGATGGAAACACCATATATTTT. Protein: CASSPRTDGNTIYF.

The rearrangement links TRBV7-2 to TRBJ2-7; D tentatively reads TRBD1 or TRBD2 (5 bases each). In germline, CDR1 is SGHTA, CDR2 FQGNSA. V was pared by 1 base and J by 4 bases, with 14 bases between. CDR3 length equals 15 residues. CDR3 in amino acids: CASSLGGTEIYEQYF. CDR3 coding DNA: TGTGCCAGCAGCTTAGGTGGGACCGAAATATACGAGCAGTACTTC.

The CDR3 loop is CASSTWVGDNEKLFF. The DNA of the CDR3 is TGTGCCAGCAGCACCTGGGTCGGGGACAATGAAAAACTGTTTTTT. V and J are TRBV7-2 and TRBJ1-4; D may be TRBD1 (5 bases). The CDR3 extends over 15 amino acids. V shed 5 bases and J shed 5 bases, with 15 bases lying between them. Germline V gene sequence: CDR1 SGHTA, CDR2 FQGNSA.

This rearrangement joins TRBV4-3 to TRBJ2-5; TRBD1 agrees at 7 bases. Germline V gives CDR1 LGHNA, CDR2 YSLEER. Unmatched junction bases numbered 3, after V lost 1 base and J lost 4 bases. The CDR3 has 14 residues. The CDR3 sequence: CASSQGRTGETQYF. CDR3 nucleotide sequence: TGCGCCAGCAGCCAAGGGAGGACAGGAGAGACCCAGTACTTC.

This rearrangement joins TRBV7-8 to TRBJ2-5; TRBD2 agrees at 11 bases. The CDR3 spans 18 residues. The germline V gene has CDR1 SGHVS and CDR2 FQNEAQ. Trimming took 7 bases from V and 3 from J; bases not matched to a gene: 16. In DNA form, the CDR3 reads TGTGCCAGCACCCTGATCGCCCCGGGACTAGCGGAGGAAGAGACCCAGTACTTC. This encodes CASTLIAPGLAEEETQYF.

CDR3 sequence (DNA): TGCGCCAGCAGCCTCGGACAGGGCCTCTATGGCTACACCTTC. It specifies CASSLGQGLYGYTF. The chain couples TRBV4-1 to TRBJ1-2; 8 positions match TRBD1. With 4 bases clipped from V and 4 bases from J, the junction kept 5 bases outside the gene matches. The germline CDR1 and CDR2 sequences are MGHRA and YSYEKL. There are 14 residues in the CDR3.

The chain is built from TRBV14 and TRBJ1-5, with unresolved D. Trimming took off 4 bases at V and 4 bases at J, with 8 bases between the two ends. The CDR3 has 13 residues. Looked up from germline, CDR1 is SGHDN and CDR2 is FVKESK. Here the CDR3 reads CASSPGLNQPQHF. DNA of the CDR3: TGTGCCAGCAGCCCTGGATTGAATCAGCCCCAGCATTTT.

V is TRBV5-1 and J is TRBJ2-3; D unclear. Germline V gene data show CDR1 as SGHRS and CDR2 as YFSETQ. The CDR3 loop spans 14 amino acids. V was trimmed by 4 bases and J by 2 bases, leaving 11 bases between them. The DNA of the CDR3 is TGCGCCAGCAGCCTGGCTACCCTCACAGATACGCAGTATTTT. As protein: CASSLATLTDTQYF.

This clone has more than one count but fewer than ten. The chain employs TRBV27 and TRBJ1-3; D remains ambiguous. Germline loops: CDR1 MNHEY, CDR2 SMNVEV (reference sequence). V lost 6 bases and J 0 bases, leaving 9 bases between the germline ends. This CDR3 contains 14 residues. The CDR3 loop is CASSPRGSGNTIYF. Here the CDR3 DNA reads TGTGCCAGCAGCCCGCGGGGCTCTGGAAACACCATATATTTT.